A single sample is the source of the 7 T cell receptor beta chains below, sequenced in a study of shared clonotypes between healthy human individuals. The protocol was immunoSEQ multiplex PCR, while the TCRdb copy is restricted to in-frame clones and leaves out a portion. Among around 690,000 clones listed, 90% were seen once. Sequenced material: memory CD8+ T cells from PBMCs. The subset here: CD45RO+ cells pooled with CCR7-negative TemRA cells. The receptors originated from a man aged 18-30 years in good health. Some clones in this sample may be carry-over from other donors' samples.

This clone was observed at least ten times. The chain has TRBV7-9 and TRBJ2-1, with D hard to call. The CDR3 sequence is 12 residues long. Between the trimmed V and J ends, which lost 1 base and 6 bases, there was a span of 4 bases. Germline CDR1 and CDR2: SEHNR and FQNEAQ (reference sequence). Here the CDR3 DNA reads TGTGCCAGCAGCTTAGATCCCAATGAGCAGTTCTTC. Protein sequence: CASSLDPNEQFF.

The chain combines TRBV9 with TRBJ1-1; D is perhaps TRBD1 (6 bases). This CDR3 has 15 residues. Germline values: CDR1 SGDLS, CDR2 YYNGEE. V dropped 4 bases and J dropped 6 bases, with 19 bases sitting between them. CDR3 nucleotide sequence: TGTGCCAGCAGCCCGTGGGGGGCGGGGGACGCTGAAGCTTTCTTT. Translating gives CASSPWGAGDAEAFF.

The chain couples TRBV7-9 to TRBJ2-5; 9 bases are shared with TRBD1. The V segment lost 2 bases and the J segment 5 bases; nucleotides outside the gene matches: 6. The CDR3 runs 15 residues. The germline V gene encodes CDR1 SEHNR and CDR2 FQNEAQ (reference sequence). CDR3 region: CASSLRQGVEETQYF. The CDR3 DNA is TGTGCCAGCAGCTTACGACAGGGGGTTGAGGAGACCCAGTACTTC.

The rearrangement links TRBV5-1 to TRBJ1-6; TRBD1 matches 7 bases. The junction had 8 bases not matched to a gene; V was cut back by 7 bases and J by 10 bases. Per the germline V gene, CDR1 is SGHRS and CDR2 is YFSETQ. CDR3 length: 13 residues. The CDR3 spells CASGKGARSPLHF. CDR3 sequence (DNA): TGCGCCAGCGGCAAGGGGGCTCGGTCACCCCTCCACTTT.

The chain employs TRBV4-1 and TRBJ2-7; D may be TRBD2 (5 bases). V was clipped by 1 base and J by 0 bases, with 13 bases between them. Germline V gene data show CDR1 as MGHRA and CDR2 as YSYEKL. This CDR3 spans 16 amino acids. CDR3 protein: CASSQAHGIFSYEQYF. CDR3 DNA sequence: TGCGCCAGCAGCCAAGCTCACGGGATCTTCTCCTACGAGCAGTACTTC.

The rearrangement uses TRBV11-3 and TRBJ2-2, with 9 nucleotides matching TRBD1. The CDR3 runs to 16 residues. The germline V gene has CDR1 SGHNT and CDR2 YENEEA. V dropped 5 bases and J dropped 5; count of bases not matched to a gene: 9. CDR3 bases: TGTGCCAGCAGCCCCGTTTCGGACAGGGGTACCGGGGAGCTGTTTTTT. Translation gives CASSPVSDRGTGELFF.

The chain has TRBV5-1 and TRBJ1-1; D might be TRBD1 (5 bases). Trimming stripped 5 bases from V and 2 bases from J, with 7 bases between. Per the germline V gene, CDR1 is SGHRS and CDR2 is YFSETQ. This CDR3 has 12 amino acids. DNA of the CDR3: TGCGCCAGCAGGAGGGGCAACACTGAAGCTTTCTTT. Amino acids: CASRRGNTEAFF.